The 26 T cell receptor beta chains given below trace back to one sample, sequenced in a study of T cells expressing NK-cell markers. TCRdb reanalyzed the 5' RACE reads, giving one entry per CDR3 protein sequence and no DNA. The table gives about 460,000 distinct CDR3 sequences; the top ten clones make up roughly 1.4% of it. Sequences were obtained from blood T cells: a sorted CD56 or NKG2C T cell subset, CD4+ or CD8+ T cells, or bulk PBMC T cells (not recorded which). Receptor source: a woman aged 50 to 60 in good health.

The chain is built from TRBV12-3 or TRBV12-4 and TRBJ1-6; checking the TCRdb D call of TRBD1 is not possible without DNA. The CDR3 totals 15 residues. The CDR3 is CASSIGDSYNSPLHF.

This chain joins TRBV7-2 and TRBJ2-2; with no DNA, the TCRdb D assignment of TRBD2 cannot be verified. This CDR3 has 14 amino acids. CDR1 SGHTA and CDR2 FQGNSA come from the germline V gene. This CDR3 reads CASSLGLAFRELFF.

This sequence joins TRBV5-1 and TRBJ2-2; with no DNA, the TCRdb D assignment of TRBD1 cannot be verified. CDR1 is SGHRS and CDR2 is YFSETQ in the germline V gene. The CDR3 has 17 amino acids. CDR3 sequence: CASSSKGQGANTGELFF.

The chain is built from TRBV21-1 and TRBJ1-2; TCRdb gives TRBD1 as the D gene, but with no DNA this cannot be confirmed. TRBV21-1 is marked as a pseudogene. This CDR3 contains 15 residues. CDR3 amino acids: CASSKVQGALYGYTF.

J is TRBJ1-2 and V is TRBV10-3. Looked up from germline, CDR1 is ENHRY and CDR2 is SYGVKD. CDR3 length: 16 residues. This CDR3 is CAISESTLRGSYGYTF.

The chain recombines TRBV29-1 with TRBJ2-4. CDR3 length: 12 residues. Germline V gives CDR1 SQVTM, CDR2 ANQGSEA. Here the CDR3 reads CSARVIKNIQYF.

The chain recombines TRBV5-1 with TRBJ1-5. The CDR3 contains 13 residues. Germline values: CDR1 SGHRS, CDR2 YFSETQ. The CDR3 loop is CASSLGVGQPQHF.

The chain combines TRBV2 with TRBJ2-6. Per germline, CDR1 SNHLY and CDR2 FYNNEI. The CDR3 covers 15 residues. CDR3 amino acids: CASRPLSSGANVLTF.

V usage is TRBV7-2 and J usage is TRBJ1-6; with no DNA, the TCRdb D assignment of TRBD1 cannot be verified. There are 15 residues in the CDR3. Germline V gene lookup returns CDR1 SGHTA and CDR2 FQGNSA. CDR3 in amino acids: CASSADRPWNSPLHF.

This chain joins TRBV10-3 and TRBJ1-5; TCRdb's assignment of TRBD1 cannot be checked, as there is no DNA. In germline, CDR1 is ENHRY, CDR2 SYGVKD. The CDR3 runs to 15 residues. This CDR3 reads CAISELGKGEQPQHF.

The chain couples TRBV29-1 to TRBJ2-1; lacking DNA, the TRBD2 call made by TCRdb goes unchecked. The germline gives CDR1 SQVTM, CDR2 ANQGSEA. The CDR3 sequence is 15 residues long. CDR3 residues: CSVEWGRAFYNEQFF.

V and J are TRBV28 and TRBJ2-7; TCRdb designates TRBD2, a call that cannot be tested without DNA. The CDR3 totals 13 residues. In germline, CDR1 is MDHEN, CDR2 SYDVKM. The CDR3 here is CASSPAGMGGQYF.

V gene TRBV11-3 combines with J gene TRBJ2-7. Germline V lookup: CDR1 SGHNT, CDR2 YENEEA. The CDR3 runs to 14 residues. The CDR3 sequence is CASSSQGVGYEQYF.

The chain has TRBV29-1 and TRBJ1-1; there is no DNA to check the TCRdb D call of TRBD1. CDR1 is SQVTM and CDR2 is ANQGSEA in the germline V gene. The CDR3 runs to 15 residues. CDR3 in amino acids: CSTRGWGELNTEAFF. Together with reference TRBV29-1 and TRBJ1-1, the CDR3 gives the full variable domain: SAVISQKPSRDICQRGTSLTIQCQVDSQVTMMFWYRQQPGQSLTLIATANQGSEATYESGFVIDKFPISRPNLTFSTLTVSNMSPEDSSIYLCSTRGWGELNTEAFFGQGTRLTVV.

The gene calls are TRBV5-1 and TRBJ2-5; TCRdb calls TRBD2, which cannot be checked without DNA. The CDR3 contains 19 residues. Germline lookup yields CDR1 SGHRS and CDR2 YFSETQ. The CDR3 sequence: CASSRTSGTSGSSGETQYF.

V gene TRBV4-2 combines with J gene TRBJ1-1; TCRdb lists TRBD1, though no DNA is available to test this call. CDR1 LGHNA and CDR2 YNFKEQ come from the germline V gene. This CDR3 is built from 16 residues. The chain's CDR3 is CASSQEARTENTEAFF.

The chain combines TRBV6-1 with TRBJ2-7; the D gene TCRdb calls, TRBD1, cannot be checked with no DNA. The length of the CDR3 is 12 residues. Germline V CDR1 and CDR2: MNHNS, SASEGT. The CDR3 sequence is CAGKGGLFEQYF.

The chain uses TRBV4-1 and TRBJ2-1; no DNA is available, so the TRBD2 call from TCRdb remains unchecked. There are 16 residues in the CDR3. Looked up from germline, CDR1 is MGHRA and CDR2 is YSYEKL. CDR3 sequence reads: CASSLPSGSSYNEQFF.

V and J are TRBV20-1 and TRBJ2-1; TCRdb outputs TRBD2, but without DNA this stays unchecked. There are 14 residues in the CDR3. Germline V gene lookup returns CDR1 DFQATT and CDR2 SNEGSKA (reference sequence). This CDR3 is CRISSGHSYNEQFF.

The genes are TRBV4-1 and TRBJ2-6; TCRdb indicates TRBD1, and absent DNA this call remains unverified. Germline V gene sequence: CDR1 MGHRA, CDR2 YSYEKL. The length of the CDR3 is 19 residues. CDR3 sequence: CASSQDRDSLSSGANVLTF.

The rearrangement joins TRBV7-2 to TRBJ1-1. The CDR3 has 16 residues. CDR1 SGHTA and CDR2 FQGNSA come from the germline V gene. The CDR3 sequence is CASSLAQVGGNTEAFF.

V is TRBV12-3 or TRBV12-4 and J is TRBJ2-3. The CDR3 has 15 amino acids. CDR3 residues: CASTFRAGFSDTQYF.

The chain recombines TRBV9 with TRBJ2-5; with no DNA, the TCRdb D assignment of TRBD1 cannot be verified. This CDR3 region has 15 residues. Per germline, CDR1 SGDLS and CDR2 YYNGEE. CDR3 sequence reads: CASSVGTGALETQYF.

The genes are TRBV9 and TRBJ2-5; TCRdb calls TRBD2, which cannot be checked without DNA. Germline values: CDR1 SGDLS, CDR2 YYNGEE. This CDR3 is built from 15 residues. CDR3 amino acids: CASSASWTNQETQYF.

The rearrangement links TRBV30 to TRBJ1-1. In germline, CDR1 is GTSNPN, CDR2 SVGIG (reference sequence). CDR3 length: 14 residues. The CDR3 sequence: CAWSRLGMNTEAFF.

The gene calls are TRBV6-5 and TRBJ2-5; TCRdb gives TRBD2 as the D gene, but with no DNA this cannot be confirmed. Germline CDR1 is MNHEY and CDR2 is SVGAGI. The CDR3 is 14 residues long. The CDR3 sequence: CASSHRDGPPDQYF.